This paragraph reports one TCR beta chain. Sequenced by immunoSEQ multiplex PCR; TCRdb stores in-frame clones only, minus some. Of some 76,000 clones detected, 94% appear once; the ten largest clones hold approximately 0.4%. J gave up 4 bases and V 3 bases, and 10 bases lay outside the gene matches. This CDR3 comprises 17 residues. Germline CDR1 and CDR2: MGHRA and YSYEKL. This record comes from a study of technical replicates of blood from several donors. This clonotype was obtained from a human donor in good health. Material: T cells isolated from PBMCs. This chain joins TRBV4-1 and TRBJ2-1, with 9 bases that match TRBD1. CDR3 residues: CASSQEVRDRAYNEQFF. The CDR3 coding sequence is TGCGCCAGCAGCCAGGAAGTAAGGGACAGGGCTTACAATGAGCAGTTCTTC.